This T cell receptor (beta chain) derives from a study of OX40 agonist ivuxolimab in advanced cancers. Background on the study: Recorded diagnoses for dose-escalation patients were hepatocellular carcinoma, melanoma, renal cell or head and neck cancer. The group had a mean age of 60 years, ranged from about 23 to 79, and was around 86% male.

This clone was recorded a few times. Assay used: immunoSEQ multiplex PCR; TCRdb lists only in-frame clones, some missing. The sample records around 66,000 clones, 86% being singletons. CDR1 KGHSH and CDR2 LQKENI come from the germline V gene. The CDR3 extends over 15 amino acids. Trimming stripped 4 bases from V and 2 bases from J, with 15 bases between. The rearrangement uses TRBV18 and TRBJ2-7; a possible D gene is TRBD2 (6 bases). The sample was CD4+ or CD8+ T cells sorted from blood, taken in a trial of the OX40 agonist ivuxolimab. The sequence derives from an adult with an advanced solid tumor such as melanoma, head and neck, liver or kidney cancer. The CDR3: CASSLPGTGTYEQYF. The CDR3 nucleotides read TGTGCCAGCTCACTTCCCGGGACTGGGACCTACGAGCAGTACTTC.